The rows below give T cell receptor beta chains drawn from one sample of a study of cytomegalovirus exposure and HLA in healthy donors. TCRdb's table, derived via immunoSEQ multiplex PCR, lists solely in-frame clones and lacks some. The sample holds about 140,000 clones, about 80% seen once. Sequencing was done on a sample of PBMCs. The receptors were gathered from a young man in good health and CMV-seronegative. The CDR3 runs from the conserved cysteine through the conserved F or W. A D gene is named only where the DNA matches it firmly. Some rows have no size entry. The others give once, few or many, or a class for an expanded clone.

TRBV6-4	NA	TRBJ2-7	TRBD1	CASKPDRDSYEQYF	TGTGCCAGCAAGCCGGACAGGGACTCCTACGAGCAGTACTTC
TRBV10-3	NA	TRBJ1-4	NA	CAISDSQGNEKLFF	TGTGCCATCAGTGATTCGCAGGGTAATGAAAAACTGTTTTTT
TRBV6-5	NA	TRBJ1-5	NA	CASSVGAYQPQHF	TGTGCCAGCAGTGTGGGGGCGTATCAGCCCCAGCATTTT
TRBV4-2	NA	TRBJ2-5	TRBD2	CASSQGNSGAQETQYF	TGTGCCAGCAGCCAAGGGAATAGCGGGGCACAAGAGACCCAGTACTTC
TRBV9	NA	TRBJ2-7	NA	CASSVDGGLTYEQYF	TGTGCCAGCAGCGTAGACGGGGGGCTAACCTACGAGCAGTACTTC
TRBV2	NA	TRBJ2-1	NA	CARKTERERPPYNEQFF	TGTGCCAGGAAGACCGAGAGGGAACGGCCTCCCTACAATGAGCAGTTCTTC
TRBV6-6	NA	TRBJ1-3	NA	CASSYHREGNTIYF	TGTGCCAGCAGTTACCACAGGGAAGGAAACACCATATATTTT
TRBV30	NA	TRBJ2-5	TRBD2	CAGLAVGETQYF	TGTGCCGGACTAGCGGTGGGAGAGACCCAGTACTTC
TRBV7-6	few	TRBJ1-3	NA	CASSLGESGNTIYF	TGTGCCAGCAGCTTAGGCGAGTCGGGAAACACCATATATTTT
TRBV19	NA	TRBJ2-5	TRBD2	CASSPRLAETQYF	TGTGCCAGTAGTCCCCGACTAGCGGAGACCCAGTACTTC
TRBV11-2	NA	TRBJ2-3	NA	CASRLGTGTDTQYF	TGTGCCAGCAGACTCGGGACTGGCACAGATACGCAGTATTTT
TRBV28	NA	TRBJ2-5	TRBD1	CASSLSGGRTQYF	TGTGCCAGCAGTTTATCAGGGGGAAGGACCCAGTACTTC
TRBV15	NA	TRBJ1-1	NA	CATSRVQGWNTEAFF	TGTGCCACCAGCAGAGTTCAGGGGTGGAACACTGAAGCTTTCTTT
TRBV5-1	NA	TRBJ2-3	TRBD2	CASSLGGTSDTDTQYF	TGCGCCAGCAGCTTGGGGGGGACTAGCGATACGGATACGCAGTATTTT
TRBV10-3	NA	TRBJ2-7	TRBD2	CAIKRELAYEQYF	TGTGCCATCAAGCGGGAGCTGGCCTACGAGCAGTACTTC
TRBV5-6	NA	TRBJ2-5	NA	CASSFGGRETQYF	TGTGCCAGCAGCTTTGGGGGCAGAGAGACCCAGTACTTC
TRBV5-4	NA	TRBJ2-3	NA	CASIPGSGSTDTQYF	TGTGCCAGCATACCCGGATCGGGGAGCACAGATACGCAGTATTTT
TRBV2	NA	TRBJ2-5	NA	CASSEQGRGSYF	TGTGCCAGCAGTGAACAGGGGCGCGGGTCGTACTTC
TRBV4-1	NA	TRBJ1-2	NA	CASSQEQDNYGYTF	TGCGCCAGCAGCCAAGAACAGGACAACTATGGCTACACCTTC
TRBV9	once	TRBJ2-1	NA	CASSVGLSSYNEQFF	TGTGCCAGCAGCGTGGGCCTCAGCTCCTACAATGAGCAGTTCTTC
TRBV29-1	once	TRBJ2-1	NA	CSVEGAVGDEQFF	TGCAGCGTTGAAGGGGCGGTGGGAGATGAGCAGTTCTTC
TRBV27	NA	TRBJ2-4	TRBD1	CASSFTGVGKNIQYF	TGTGCCAGCAGTTTCACAGGGGTTGGCAAAAACATTCAGTACTTC
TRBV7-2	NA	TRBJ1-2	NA	CASSSGGHYGYTF	TGTGCCAGCAGCTCCGGGGGGCACTATGGCTACACCTTC
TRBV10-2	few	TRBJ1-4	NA	CASRISGTNEKLFF	TGCGCCAGCAGAATTTCCGGGACTAATGAAAAACTGTTTTTT
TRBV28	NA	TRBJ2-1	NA	CASSLAGVNEQFF	TGTGCCAGCAGTTTAGCAGGGGTGAATGAGCAGTTCTTC
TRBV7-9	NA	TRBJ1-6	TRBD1	CASSLGQGISPLHF	TGTGCCAGCAGCTTAGGACAGGGCATTTCACCCCTCCACTTT
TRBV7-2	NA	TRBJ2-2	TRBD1	CASSRPPGQGKGGELFF	TGTGCCAGCAGCCGACCACCGGGACAGGGAAAGGGGGGGGAGCTGTTTTTT
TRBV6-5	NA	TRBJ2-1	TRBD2	CASSYREGGNEQFF	TGTGCCAGCAGTTATCGGGAGGGAGGGAATGAGCAGTTCTTC
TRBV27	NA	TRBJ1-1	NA	CASSFVRGHTEAFF	TGTGCCAGCAGTTTCGTGCGGGGGCACACTGAAGCTTTCTTT
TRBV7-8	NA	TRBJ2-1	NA	CASSSFSRSSYNEQFF	TGTGCCAGCAGCTCCTTTTCTAGATCGTCCTACAATGAGCAGTTCTTC
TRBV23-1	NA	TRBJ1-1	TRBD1	CASSQYRGPNTEAFF	TGCGCCAGCAGTCAATACAGGGGGCCAAACACTGAAGCTTTCTTT
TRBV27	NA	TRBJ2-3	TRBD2	CASSLSGGDTQYF	TGTGCCAGCAGTTTATCGGGGGGGGATACGCAGTATTTT
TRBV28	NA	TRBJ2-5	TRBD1	CASSFGQGVSSYETQYF	TGTGCCAGCAGTTTTGGACAGGGGGTTTCTAGCTACGAGACCCAGTACTTC
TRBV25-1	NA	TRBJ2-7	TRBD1	CASRDPGTGYEQYF	TGTGCCAGCAGAGACCCCGGGACAGGCTACGAGCAGTACTTC
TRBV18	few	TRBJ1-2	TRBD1	CASSVRGLVYGYTF	TGTGCCAGCTCTGTCAGGGGGCTCGTCTATGGCTACACCTTC
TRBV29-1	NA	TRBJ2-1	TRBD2	CSVLGLAGGHSSYNEQFF	TGCAGCGTCCTCGGACTAGCGGGAGGCCATAGCTCCTACAATGAGCAGTTCTTC
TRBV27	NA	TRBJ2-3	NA	CASSLLGGGTQYF	TGTGCCAGCAGTTTATTAGGGGGGGGTACGCAGTATTTT
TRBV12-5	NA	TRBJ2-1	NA	CASGLMGLLNEQFF	TGTGCTAGTGGTTTGATGGGACTCTTAAATGAGCAGTTCTTC
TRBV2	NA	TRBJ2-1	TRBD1	CASPQGQVNEQFF	TGTGCCAGCCCCCAGGGACAGGTGAATGAGCAGTTCTTC
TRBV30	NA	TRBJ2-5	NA	CAWSPGRVLRAETQYF	TGTGCCTGGAGTCCAGGCCGAGTCCTCAGAGCAGAGACCCAGTACTTC
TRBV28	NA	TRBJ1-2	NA	CASVRLGNYGYTF	TGTGCCAGCGTACGACTCGGGAACTATGGCTACACCTTC
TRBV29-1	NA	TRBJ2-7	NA	CSVGRGWYEQYF	TGCAGCGTTGGACGGGGTTGGTACGAGCAGTACTTC
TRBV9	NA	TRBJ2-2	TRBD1	CASSVPGTGAGGELFF	TGTGCCAGCAGCGTACCCGGGACAGGGGCGGGCGGGGAGCTGTTTTTT
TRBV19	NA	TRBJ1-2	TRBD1	CASKDRGSYGYTF	TGTGCCAGTAAGGACAGGGGATCTTATGGCTACACCTTC